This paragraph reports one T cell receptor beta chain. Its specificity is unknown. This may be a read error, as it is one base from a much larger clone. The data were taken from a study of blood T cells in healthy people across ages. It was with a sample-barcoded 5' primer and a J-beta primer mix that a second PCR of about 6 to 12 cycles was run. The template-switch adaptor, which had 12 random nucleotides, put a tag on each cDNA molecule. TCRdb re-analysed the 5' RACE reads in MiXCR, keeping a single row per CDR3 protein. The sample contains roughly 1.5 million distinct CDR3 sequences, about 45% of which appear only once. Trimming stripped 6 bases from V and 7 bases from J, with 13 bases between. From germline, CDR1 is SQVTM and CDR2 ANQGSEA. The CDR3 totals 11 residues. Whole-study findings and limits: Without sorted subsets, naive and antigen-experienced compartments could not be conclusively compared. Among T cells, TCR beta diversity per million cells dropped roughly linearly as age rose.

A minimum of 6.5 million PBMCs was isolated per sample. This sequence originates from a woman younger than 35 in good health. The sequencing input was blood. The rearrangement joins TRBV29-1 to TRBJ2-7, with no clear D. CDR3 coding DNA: TGCAGCGTCGTCACCTACAATGAGCAGTACTTC. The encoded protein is CSVVTYNEQYF.